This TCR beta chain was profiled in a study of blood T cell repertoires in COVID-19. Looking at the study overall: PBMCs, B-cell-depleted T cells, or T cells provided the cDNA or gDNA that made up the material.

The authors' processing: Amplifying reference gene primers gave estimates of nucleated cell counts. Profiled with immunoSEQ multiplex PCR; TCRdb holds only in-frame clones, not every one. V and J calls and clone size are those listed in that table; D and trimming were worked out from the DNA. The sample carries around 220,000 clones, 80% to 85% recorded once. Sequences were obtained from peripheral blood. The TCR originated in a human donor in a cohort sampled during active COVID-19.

The CDR3 DNA follows: TGTGCCAGCAGTTACTCGGCCGGGAGATGGTCAGATACGCAGTATTTT. Its protein is CASSYSAGRWSDTQYF. The genes are TRBV6-2 or TRBV6-3 and TRBJ2-3, with D maybe TRBD2 (6 bases). Germline V CDR1 and CDR2: MNHEY, SVGEGT. The CDR3 runs 16 residues. V shed 0 bases and J shed 4 bases, with 14 bases lying between them.